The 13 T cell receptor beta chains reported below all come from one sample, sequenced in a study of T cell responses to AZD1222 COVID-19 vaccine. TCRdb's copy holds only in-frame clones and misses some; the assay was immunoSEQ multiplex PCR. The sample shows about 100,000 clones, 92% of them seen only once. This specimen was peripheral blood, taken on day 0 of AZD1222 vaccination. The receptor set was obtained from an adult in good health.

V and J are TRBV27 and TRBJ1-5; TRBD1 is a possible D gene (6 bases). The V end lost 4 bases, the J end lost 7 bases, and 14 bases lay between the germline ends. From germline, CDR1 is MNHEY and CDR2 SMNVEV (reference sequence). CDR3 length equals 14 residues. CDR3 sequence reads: CASSSSTGKQPQHF. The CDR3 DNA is TGTGCCAGCAGTTCCTCCACAGGGAAGCAGCCCCAGCATTTT.

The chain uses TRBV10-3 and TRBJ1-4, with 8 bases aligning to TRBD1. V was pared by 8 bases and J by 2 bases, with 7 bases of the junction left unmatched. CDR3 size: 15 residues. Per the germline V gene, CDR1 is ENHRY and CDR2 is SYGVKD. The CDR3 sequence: CAIGGQGGTNEKLFF. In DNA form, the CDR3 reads TGTGCCATCGGAGGACAGGGAGGCACTAATGAAAAACTGTTTTTT.

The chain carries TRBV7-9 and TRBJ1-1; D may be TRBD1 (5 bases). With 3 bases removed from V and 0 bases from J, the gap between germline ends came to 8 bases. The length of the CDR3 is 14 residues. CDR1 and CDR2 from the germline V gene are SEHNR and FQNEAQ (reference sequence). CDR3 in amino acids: CASSFSRVNTEAFF. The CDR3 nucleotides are TGTGCCAGCAGCTTTTCCAGGGTGAACACTGAAGCTTTCTTT.

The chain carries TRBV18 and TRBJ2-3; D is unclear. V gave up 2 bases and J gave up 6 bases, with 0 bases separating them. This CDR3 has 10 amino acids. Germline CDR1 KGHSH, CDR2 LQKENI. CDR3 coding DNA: TGTGCCAGCTCACCAGATACGCAGTATTTT. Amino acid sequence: CASSPDTQYF.

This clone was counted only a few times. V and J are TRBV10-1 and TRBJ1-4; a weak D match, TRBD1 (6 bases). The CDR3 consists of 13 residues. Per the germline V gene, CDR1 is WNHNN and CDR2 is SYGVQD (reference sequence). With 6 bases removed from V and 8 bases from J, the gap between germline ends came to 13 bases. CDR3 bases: TGCGCCAGCAGAGCAAGAGGGGGAGAAAAACTGTTTTTT. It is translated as CASRARGGEKLFF.

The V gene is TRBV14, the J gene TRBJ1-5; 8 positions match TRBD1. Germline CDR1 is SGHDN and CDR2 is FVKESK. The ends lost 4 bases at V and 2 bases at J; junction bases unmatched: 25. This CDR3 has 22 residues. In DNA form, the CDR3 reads TGTGCCAGCAGCCCAGTCAACCTGGCAGGGGGCCCCTCTACTATAGGCAATCAGCCCCAGCATTTT. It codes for CASSPVNLAGGPSTIGNQPQHF.

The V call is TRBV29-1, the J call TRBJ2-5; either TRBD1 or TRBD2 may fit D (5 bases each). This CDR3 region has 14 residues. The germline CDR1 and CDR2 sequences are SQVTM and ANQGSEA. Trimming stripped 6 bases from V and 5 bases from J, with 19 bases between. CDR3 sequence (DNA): TGCAGCGTCGCTGACAGTCTCCGAGGGGAGACCCAGTACTTC. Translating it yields CSVADSLRGETQYF.

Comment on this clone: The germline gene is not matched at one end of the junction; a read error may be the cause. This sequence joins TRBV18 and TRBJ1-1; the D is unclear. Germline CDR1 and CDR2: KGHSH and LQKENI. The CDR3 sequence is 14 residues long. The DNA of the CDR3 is TGTGCCAGCTCTCCACAAAACAGGAACACTGAAGCTTTCTTT. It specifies CASSPQNRNTEAFF.

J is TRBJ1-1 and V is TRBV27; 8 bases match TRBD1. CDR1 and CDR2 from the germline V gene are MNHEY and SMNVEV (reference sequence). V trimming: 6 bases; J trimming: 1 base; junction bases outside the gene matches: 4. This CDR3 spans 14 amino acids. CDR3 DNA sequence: TGTGCCAGCAGCCCCGGACAGGGGAACACTGAAGCTTTCTTT. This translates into CASSPGQGNTEAFF.

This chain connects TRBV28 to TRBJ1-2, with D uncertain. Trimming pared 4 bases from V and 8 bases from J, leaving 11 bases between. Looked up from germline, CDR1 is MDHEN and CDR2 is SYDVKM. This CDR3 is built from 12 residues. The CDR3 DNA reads TGTGCCAGCAGTTCCCTTGTGGACGGCTACACCTTC. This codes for CASSSLVDGYTF.

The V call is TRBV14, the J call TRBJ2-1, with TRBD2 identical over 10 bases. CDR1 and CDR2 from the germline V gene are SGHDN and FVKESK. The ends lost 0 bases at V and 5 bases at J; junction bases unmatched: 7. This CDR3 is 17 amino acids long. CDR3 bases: TGTGCCAGCAGCCAAGAGTTGGGGCTAGCGGGAGACAATGAGCAGTTCTTC. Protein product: CASSQELGLAGDNEQFF.

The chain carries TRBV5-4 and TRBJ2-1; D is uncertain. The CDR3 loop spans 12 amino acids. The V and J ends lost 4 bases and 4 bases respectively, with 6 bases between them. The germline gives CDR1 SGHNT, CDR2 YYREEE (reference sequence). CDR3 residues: CASSIYYNEQFF. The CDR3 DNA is TGTGCCAGCAGCATCTATTACAATGAGCAGTTCTTC.

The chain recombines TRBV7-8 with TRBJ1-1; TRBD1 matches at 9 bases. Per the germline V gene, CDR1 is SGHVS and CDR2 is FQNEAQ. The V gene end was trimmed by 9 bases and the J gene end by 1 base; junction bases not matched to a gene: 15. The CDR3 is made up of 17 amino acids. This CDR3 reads CASTHSGTGPRNTEAFF. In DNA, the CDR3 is TGTGCCAGTACGCACTCCGGGACAGGGCCCCGGAACACTGAAGCTTTCTTT. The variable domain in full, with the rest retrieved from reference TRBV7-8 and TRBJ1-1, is GAGVSQSPRYKVAKRGQDVALRCDPISGHVSLFWYQQALGQGPEFLTYFQNEAQLDKSGLPSDRFFAERPEGSVSTLKIQRTQQEDSAVYLCASTHSGTGPRNTEAFFGQGTRLTVV.